The rows below give T cell receptor beta chains drawn from one sample of a study of metastatic and nonmetastatic thyroid tumors. TCRdb reprocessed the PCR reads using MiXCR. The table includes about 15,000 clones, about 3.7% detected once. Sequenced sample: tumor tissue. The receptors here all came from a female donor with papillary thyroid cancer or a benign thyroid nodule (not recorded which). Some clones in this sample may be carry-over from other donors' samples. The CDR3 runs from the conserved cysteine through the conserved F or W. D genes are given only for firm matches. Clone sizes are given selectively: once, few, many, or a class where the clone is expanded.

>TRBJ2-7|.|few|TRBV15
TGTGCCACCAGCGAAGGGACTCAAGCCTACGAGCAGTACTTC
CATSEGTQAYEQYF
>TRBJ2-1|TRBD2|.|TRBV11-3
TGTGCCAGCAGCTCCAGACTAGCGGGATCTTACAATGAGCAGTTCTTC
CASSSRLAGSYNEQFF
>TRBJ2-7|.|few|TRBV19
TGTGCCAGTAGTATTAATCCTAGCTACGAGCAGTACTTC
CASSINPSYEQYF
>TRBJ2-7|.|.|TRBV6-1
TGTGCCAGCAGCCTGCTCCCGGAGGACACGGCCTACGAGCAGTACTTC
CASSLLPEDTAYEQYF
>TRBJ1-1|.|few|TRBV25-1
TGTGCCAGCAGTGAATATGTGGCCTCTGAAGCTTTCTTT
CASSEYVASEAFF
>TRBJ2-2|.|.|TRBV5-1
TGCGCCAGCAGCTTGGATCCCCCCGGGGAGCTGTTTTTT
CASSLDPPGELFF
>TRBJ2-1|TRBD2|.|TRBV5-1
TGCGCCAGCAGCCCCAGCGGGAGGTACAATGAGCAGTTCTTC
CASSPSGRYNEQFF
>TRBJ2-7|TRBD2|few|TRBV9
TGTGCCAGCAGCGTCGGGACTAGCGGGACCCGGACGACCTACGAGCAGTACTTC
CASSVGTSGTRTTYEQYF
>TRBJ2-7|.|few|TRBV28
TGTGCCAGCAGCGGGTCCCCCAACTACGAGCAGTACTTC
CASSGSPNYEQYF
>TRBJ1-3|.|.|TRBV20-1
TGCAGTGCTCCAGAACGGACAGCGGGAAACACCATATATTTT
CSAPERTAGNTIYF
>TRBJ1-5|TRBD1|few|TRBV19
TGTGCCAGTAGCCTAGACAGGGCGAGCAATCAGCCCCAGCATTTT
CASSLDRASNQPQHF
>TRBJ2-1|.|.|TRBV10-3
TGTGCCATCAGCCTAAGGGATGAGCAGTTCTTC
CAISLRDEQFF
>TRBJ2-1|.|.|TRBV15
TGTGCCACCAGCAGAGTCGGGGTGTATGAGCAGTTCTTC
CATSRVGVYEQFF
>TRBJ1-1|.|.|TRBV2
TGTGCCAGCAGAGCCGGGATTGAAGCTTTCTTT
CASRAGIEAFF
>TRBJ2-1|.|medium-sized|TRBV5-1
TGCGCCAGCAGCTTGGAACAGGCCGCCCGTAGCAATGAGCAGTTCTTC
CASSLEQAARSNEQFF
>TRBJ2-3|TRBD2|medium-sized|TRBV27
TGTGCCAGCAGTCCGGGACTAGCGGGAGTTAGGGTTACAGATACGCAGTATTTT
CASSPGLAGVRVTDTQYF
>TRBJ2-7|TRBD1|few|TRBV6-1
TGTGCCAGCATGGGTTCGGGACAGGGAATTTGGGAGCAGTACTTC
CASMGSGQGIWEQYF
>TRBJ1-3|.|few|TRBV10-3
TGTGCCATCAAGAATGCCTCTGGAAACACCATATATTTT
CAIKNASGNTIYF
>TRBJ2-1|TRBD2|few|TRBV6-1
TGCGCCGGAAGCGGGAGGGAGTACAATGAGCAGTTCTTC
CAGSGREYNEQFF
>TRBJ1-2|TRBD1|.|TRBV6-1
TGTGCCAGCCGGACAGGGATGAACTATGGCTACACCTTC
CASRTGMNYGYTF
>TRBJ1-2|.|few|TRBV28
TGTGCCAGCAGCCGGGGTAACTATGGCTACACCTTC
CASSRGNYGYTF
>TRBJ1-2|.|.|TRBV7-9
TGTGCCAGCAGCTTATCGTCTCTCAACTATGGCTACACCTTC
CASSLSSLNYGYTF
>TRBJ2-7|.|few|TRBV28
TGTGCCAGTGCGCCGGGGCGCAGGCCCTACGAGCAGTACTTC
CASAPGRRPYEQYF
>TRBJ2-1|.|medium-sized|TRBV6-2/TRBV6-3
TGTGCCAGCAGTTGGGGAGTGGCGAATGAGCAGTTCTTC
CASSWGVANEQFF
>TRBJ2-3|TRBD1|.|TRBV6-4
TGTGCCAGCAGTGAGACAGGGGGGGGCACAGATACGCAGTATTTT
CASSETGGGTDTQYF
>TRBJ2-1|TRBD2|few|TRBV24-1
TGTGCCACCAGTGAGCCGCCCGGGACTAGCGGGGTAAGCTCCTACAATGAGCAGTTCTTC
CATSEPPGTSGVSSYNEQFF
>TRBJ2-3|TRBD2|few|TRBV6-1
TGTGCCAGCAGTGAATTAATGGGCGGGAGGAAGGATACGCAGTATTTT
CASSELMGGRKDTQYF
>TRBJ2-4|.|many|TRBV5-8
TGTGCCAGCAGCTTGGACCCGGGGCAAGACATTCAGTACTTC
CASSLDPGQDIQYF
>TRBJ2-7|.|.|TRBV6-1
TGTGCCAGCAGTGAAGATGGGGCCGCCGCCTACGAGCAGTACTTC
CASSEDGAAAYEQYF
>TRBJ1-2|.|.|TRBV7-2
TGTGCCAGCAGCCCCGACAGTAACTATGGCTACACCTTC
CASSPDSNYGYTF
>TRBJ1-1|.|few|TRBV4-1
TGCGCCAGCAGCCATCAACTCGGGCAGACGAACACTGAAGCTTTCTTT
CASSHQLGQTNTEAFF
>TRBJ1-1|.|.|TRBV10-2
TGCGCCAGCAGTGAGGAGGGAGGTACTGAAGCTTTCTTT
CASSEEGGTEAFF
>TRBJ2-7|.|.|TRBV12-3/TRBV12-4
TGTGCCAGCAGTTCGTCCTGGGAACACAGCTCCTACGAGCAGTACTTC
CASSSSWEHSSYEQYF
>TRBJ1-1|.|few|TRBV6-5
TGTGCCAGCAGCTCCTCAGGGTGGAGCACTGAAGCTTTCTTT
CASSSSGWSTEAFF
>TRBJ1-4|.|.|TRBV5-1
TGCGCCAGCAGCCCCGGACGGGGGGGTCGAAAAACTGTTTTT
CASSPGRGGRKTVF
>TRBJ2-7|TRBD1|.|TRBV27
TGTGCCAGCAGTCTCCGGGTCGGGACAGGGGTTTACGAGCAGTACTTC
CASSLRVGTGVYEQYF
>TRBJ1-1|.|few|TRBV2
TGTGCCAGCAGTGAAGCCCTTGAAGCTTTCTTT
CASSEALEAFF
>TRBJ2-7|TRBD1|.|TRBV20-1
TGCAGTGCTAGCGGGACAGGGGGCCACGAGCAGTACTTC
CSASGTGGHEQYF
>TRBJ1-1|.|medium-sized|TRBV5-1
TGCGCCAGCAGCCCTCCGACCCGGAACAGTGAAGCTTTCTTT
CASSPPTRNSEAFF
>TRBJ1-4|.|.|TRBV19
TGTGCCAGTAGTCCCAACCAGGGCAAACTGTTTTTT
CASSPNQGKLFF
>TRBJ2-3|TRBD1|few|TRBV5-1
TGCGCCAGCAGCTTGTACGACAGGGATACAGATACGCAGTATTTT
CASSLYDRDTDTQYF
>TRBJ2-1|.|.|TRBV12-3/TRBV12-4
TGTGCCAGCAGTTTGCAGGTAGACTCCTACAATGATCAGTTCTTC
CASSLQVDSYNDQFF
>TRBJ2-2|.|many|TRBV5-1
TGCGCCAGCAGCTTGGAGGGGCGAGACACCGGGGAGCTGTTTTTT
CASSLEGRDTGELFF
>TRBJ2-7|TRBD1|few|TRBV12-3/TRBV12-4
TGTGCCAGCACTTTACGGGACAGGGGTTACATGGACTTC
CASTLRDRGYMDF
>TRBJ2-2|.|.|TRBV6-5
TGTGCCAGCAGTTTCGAAGGGGGAGAGCCGAACACCGGGGAGCTGTTTTTT
CASSFEGGEPNTGELFF
>TRBJ1-1|.|.|TRBV27
TGTGCCAGCAGTTTACACACAATGAACACTGAAGCGTTCTTT
CASSLHTMNTEAFF
>TRBJ1-1|.|.|TRBV28
TGTGCCAGCAGTTTACCCCCCGTCAACACTGAAGCTTTCTTT
CASSLPPVNTEAFF